This paragraph covers one T cell receptor beta chain sequence. No antigen is known for it. CDR1 is MNHNY and CDR2 is SVGAGI in the germline V gene (reference sequence). CDR3 size: 14 residues. The J segment lost 2 bases and the V segment lost 6 bases, leaving 2 bases of the junction unmatched. This entry belongs to a study of post-analysis software for immune sequencing data. Study-wide results and limits: In patients, four to six TRBV segments were more frequent than in controls, with TRBV5-6, TRBV5-1 and TRBV20-1 among them. F measure grouped same-batch samples tightly together. Diversity measured as normalized Chao1 was significantly lower in multiple sclerosis patients than in controls.

Unique molecular identifiers were built into the TCR beta cDNA libraries. From the PCR reads, TCRdb called clonotypes with MiXCR, one entry per CDR3 protein. The top ten clones hold approximately 0.6% of a sample with roughly 800,000 distinct CDR3 sequences, about 27% of them seen once. Material: blood. The chain links TRBV6-6 to TRBJ2-1; 9 nucleotides line up with TRBD2. The origin of this receptor is a girl under 18 with multiple sclerosis. CDR3 in amino acids: CASRSGRTYNEQFF. The CDR3 nucleotides read TGTGCCAGCAGAAGCGGGAGGACCTACAATGAGCAGTTCTTC.